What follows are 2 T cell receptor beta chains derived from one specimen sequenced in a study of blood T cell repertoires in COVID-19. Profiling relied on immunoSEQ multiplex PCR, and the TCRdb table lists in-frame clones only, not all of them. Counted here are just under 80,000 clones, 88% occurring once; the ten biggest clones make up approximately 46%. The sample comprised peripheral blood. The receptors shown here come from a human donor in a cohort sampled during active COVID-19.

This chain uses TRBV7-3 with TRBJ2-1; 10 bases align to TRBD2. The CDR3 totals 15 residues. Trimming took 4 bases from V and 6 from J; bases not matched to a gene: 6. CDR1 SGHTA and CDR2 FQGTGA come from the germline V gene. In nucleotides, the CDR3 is TGTGCCAGCAGCTCCATAGCGGGGGGCGGCAATGAGCAGTTCTTC. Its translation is CASSSIAGGGNEQFF.

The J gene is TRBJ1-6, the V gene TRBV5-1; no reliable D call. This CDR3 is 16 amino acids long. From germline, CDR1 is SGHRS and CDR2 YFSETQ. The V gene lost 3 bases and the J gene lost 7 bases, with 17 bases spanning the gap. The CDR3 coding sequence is TGCGCCAGCAGCTCGGAAGCCGCAGGAAGGAATTCACCCCTCCACTTT. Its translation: CASSSEAAGRNSPLHF.